This entry describes one T cell receptor (beta chain). No antigen is known for it. This sample is drawn from a study of shared clonotypes between healthy human individuals. Across the study: Researchers assigned three CD4 naive, three CD4 memory, two CD8 naive and one CD8 memory plate to each donor.

Whole-study findings and limits: Memory subsets generally showed lower estimated richness than naive subsets.

Naive-designated CD8 cells lacked CD45RO, were positively enriched for CCR7, and omitted terminally differentiated effector memory CD45RA+ cells. Per sorted-subset replicate PCR, input was approximately 200 ng DNA, representing roughly 30,000 T cell genomes. Method: immunoSEQ multiplex PCR; TCRdb's copy keeps in-frame clones and lacks some. The sample carries under 1 million clones, around 93% recorded once. Sequenced input: naive CD8+ T cells sorted from blood. The source of this sequence is a man in his thirties or forties in good health.

The CDR3 bases are TGTGCCAGCAGCTTAAATGGGGGGCCCGAGCAGTACTTC. Its translation is CASSLNGGPEQYF. The genes are TRBV7-9 and TRBJ2-7, with D perhaps TRBD1 or TRBD2 (6 bases each). Germline assignment: CDR1 SEHNR and CDR2 FQNEAQ (reference sequence). The CDR3 consists of 13 residues. V lost 2 bases and J 6 bases, leaving 11 bases between the germline ends.